Following are 16 T cell receptor beta chains from one sample sequenced in a study of blood T cell repertoires in COVID-19. Sequencing was performed with immunoSEQ multiplex PCR; in TCRdb, only in-frame clones are kept and a portion is missing. The sample carries about 67,000 clones, about 89% recorded once. The sample taken for sequencing was peripheral blood. The receptors shown here come from a man aged 45 to 65 with active COVID-19.

This clone was seen only a few times. The rearrangement uses TRBV24-1 and TRBJ2-3; 8 bases are a match to TRBD1. The CDR3 extends over 14 amino acids. Looked up from germline, CDR1 is KGHDR and CDR2 is SFDVKD. J lost 1 base, V lost 6 bases, and 2 bases had no gene match. In DNA, the CDR3 is TGTGCCACCAGTATGACAGGGGGCACAGATACGCAGTATTTT. This gives the protein CATSMTGGTDTQYF.

This clone was picked up one time. V is TRBV24-1 and J is TRBJ2-3; 8 bases are shared with TRBD2. Trimming at V came to 5 bases and at J to 2 bases, leaving 5 bases not matched to a gene. This CDR3 contains 15 residues. The germline V gene has CDR1 KGHDR and CDR2 SFDVKD. The CDR3 protein is CATSVSREVTDTQYF. The CDR3 DNA reads TGTGCCACCAGTGTCTCGCGGGAGGTCACAGATACGCAGTATTTT.

This chain uses TRBV24-1 with TRBJ2-2, with 8 bases lining up with TRBD2. V shed 0 bases, J shed 3 bases, and the junction held 2 bases outside the gene matches. This CDR3 comprises 16 residues. Germline V gene lookup returns CDR1 KGHDR and CDR2 SFDVKD. The CDR3 DNA is TGTGCCACCAGTGATTTGTACGGGAGGGACACCGGGGAGCTGTTTTTT. This gives the protein CATSDLYGRDTGELFF.

J is TRBJ2-2 and V is TRBV19, with a weak D call TRBD2 (5 bases). Germline V gene lookup returns CDR1 LNHDA and CDR2 SQIVND (reference sequence). The length of the CDR3 is 16 residues. The V and J ends lost 6 bases and 2 bases respectively, with 16 bases between them. CDR3 nucleotides: TGTGCCAGTAGACCCCAAGCCGGGATTAACACCGGGGAGCTGTTTTTT. This translates into CASRPQAGINTGELFF.

This clone was seen a few times. The chain recombines TRBV9 with TRBJ2-1, with D tentatively TRBD2 (6 bases). Germline CDR1 reads SGDLS; CDR2 reads YYNGEE. The CDR3 contains 15 residues. V lost 0 bases and J lost 9, with 16 bases in between. In DNA form, the CDR3 reads TGTGCCAGCAGCGTAGGTGGCGGCGGGGTCGGTGAGCAGTTCTTC. It yields the protein CASSVGGGGVGEQFF. The full variable domain, with the rest looked up from reference TRBV9 and TRBJ2-1, is DSGVTQTPKHLITATGQRVTLRCSPRSGDLSVYWYQQSLDQGLQFLIQYYNGEERAKGNILERFSAQQFPDLHSELNLSSLELGDSALYFCASSVGGGGVGEQFFGPGTRLTVL.

The chain uses TRBV7-2 and TRBJ2-2; 8 bases are a match to TRBD1. Germline lookup yields CDR1 SGHTA and CDR2 FQGNSA. CDR3 size: 14 residues. V lost 3 bases and J lost 6; bases outside the gene matches: 3. DNA for the CDR3: TGTGCCAGCAGCTTGACAGGGGCCCCCGGGGAGCTGTTTTTT. Amino acid sequence: CASSLTGAPGELFF. Looking up the rest from reference TRBV7-2 and TRBJ2-2 gives the full variable domain: GAGVSQSPSNKVTEKGKDVELRCDPISGHTALYWYRQSLGQGLEFLIYFQGNSAPDKSGLPSDRFSAERTGGSVSTLTIQRTQQEDSAVYLCASSLTGAPGELFFGEGSRLTVL.

The CDR3 DNA sequence: TGTGCCACCAGTGATTTTACGGGACAGGGGGACACCGGGGAGCTGTTTTTT. Translated, it gives CATSDFTGQGDTGELFF. V usage is TRBV24-1 and J usage is TRBJ2-2; TRBD1 agrees at 11 bases. Losses at the gene ends were 1 base for V and 3 bases for J; bases not matched to a gene: 3. This CDR3 has 17 residues. In germline, CDR1 is KGHDR, CDR2 SFDVKD.

The J gene is TRBJ2-1, the V gene TRBV5-1; 9 bases align to TRBD2. The CDR3 runs 15 residues. After removal of 0 bases from V and 7 bases from J, the junction contained 5 bases not matched to a gene. The germline gives CDR1 SGHRS, CDR2 YFSETQ. CDR3 sequence reads: CASSLGGLAKNEQFF. As DNA, the CDR3 is TGCGCCAGCAGCTTGGGTGGACTAGCGAAGAATGAGCAGTTCTTC. Full variable domain (missing parts from reference TRBV5-1 and TRBJ2-1): KAGVTQTPRYLIKTRGQQVTLSCSPISGHRSVSWYQQTPGQGLQFLFEYFSETQRNKGNFPGRFSGRQFSNSRSEMNVSTLELGDSALYLCASSLGGLAKNEQFFGPGTRLTVL.

About this clone itself: This sample includes further DNA sequences coding for the same CDR3. The rearrangement joins TRBV11-3 to TRBJ2-6, with no clear D. Germline-derived CDR1 and CDR2 are SGHNT and YENEEA. The CDR3 runs to 15 residues. V was cut by 2 bases and J by 0 bases, with 5 bases left in between. Here the CDR3 DNA reads TGTGCCAGCAGCTTACCGAGCTCTGGGGCCAACGTCCTGACTTTC. This gives the protein CASSLPSSGANVLTF.

V usage is TRBV9 and J usage is TRBJ2-3, with D possibly being TRBD2 (6 bases). Germline CDR1 is SGDLS and CDR2 is YYNGEE. The CDR3 is 17 amino acids. The germline V and J ends were trimmed by 0 bases and 4 bases, with 18 bases remaining between them. As DNA, the CDR3 is TGTGCCAGCAGCGTAGCGTGGCAGGGCTGGGGGGCAGATACGCAGTATTTT. Translation gives CASSVAWQGWGADTQYF.

The chain links TRBV18 to TRBJ2-7; 8 bases line up with TRBD1. CDR3 length: 15 residues. V trimming: 3 bases; J trimming: 6 bases; junction bases outside the gene matches: 10. The germline gives CDR1 KGHSH, CDR2 LQKENI. The CDR3 sequence: CASSPDRGQRLEQYF. For the CDR3, the DNA is TGTGCCAGCTCACCCGACAGGGGCCAACGCCTCGAGCAGTACTTC.

The V gene is TRBV4-1, the J gene TRBJ1-5, with 7 nucleotides matching TRBD1. The CDR3 loop spans 15 amino acids. Germline assignment: CDR1 MGHRA and CDR2 YSYEKL. V lost 2 bases, J lost 3 bases, and 4 bases stayed unmatched. CDR3 loop: CASSQTGADNQPQHF. CDR3 nucleotides: TGCGCCAGCAGCCAAACAGGGGCGGACAATCAGCCCCAGCATTTT.

This clone was found once. The chain links TRBV11-1 to TRBJ2-7; 8 bases match TRBD1. J lost 6 bases, V lost 4 bases, and 5 bases had no gene match. CDR3 length equals 13 residues. CDR1 is SGHAT, CDR2 FQDESV, per germline (reference sequence). CDR3 amino acids: CASSYGQGSEQYF. Here the CDR3 DNA reads TGTGCCAGCAGCTACGGACAGGGTAGCGAGCAGTACTTC.

The gene calls are TRBV6-6 and TRBJ2-7; 10 bases map to TRBD1. The CDR3 extends over 14 amino acids. V shed 2 bases, J shed 2 bases, and the junction held 0 bases outside the gene matches. In germline, CDR1 is MNHNY, CDR2 SVGAGI (reference sequence). This CDR3 is CASSYDRGPYEQYF. The CDR3 DNA is TGTGCCAGCAGTTACGACAGGGGGCCCTACGAGCAGTACTTC.

The chain has TRBV5-5 and TRBJ1-1; D unclear. The V gene's germline CDR1 is SGHKS and CDR2 YYEKEE (reference sequence). V gave up 0 bases and J gave up 4 bases, with 10 bases separating them. The length of the CDR3 is 14 residues. CDR3 sequence (DNA): TGTGCCAGCAGCTTGGTGTCACTCTTCACTGAAGCTTTCTTT. Translation gives CASSLVSLFTEAFF.

The CDR3 DNA follows: TGTGCCTGGGGACAGGTTTCTTCACCCCTCCACTTT. It is translated as CAWGQVSSPLHF. The gene calls are TRBV30 and TRBJ1-6; 7 bases are shared with TRBD1. CDR1 and CDR2 (germline): GTSNPN, SVGIG (reference sequence). The CDR3 extends over 12 amino acids. V lost 5 bases to trimming and J lost 9 bases; unmatched junction nucleotides: 4. The full variable domain, completed using reference TRBV30 and TRBJ1-6, is SQTIHQWPATLVQPVGSPLSLECTVEGTSNPNLYWYRQAAGRGLQLLFYSVGIGQISSEVPQNLSASRPQDRQFILSSKKLLLSDSGFYLCAWGQVSSPLHFGNGTRLTVT.